This T cell receptor (beta chain) was recovered during a study of T cell responses to AZD1222 COVID-19 vaccine. Study-level results: Of the AZD1222 recipients, only 5 to 7 were seropositive at baseline. Elevations in Spike-specific TCR breadth and depth followed administration of two AZD1222 doses. The donor group comprised mostly white British people and more females; the analysis possibly underestimated clonal diversity.

The method was immunoSEQ multiplex PCR; TCRdb's version includes in-frame clones alone and lacks a portion of them. The table has roughly 65,000 clones, about 80% seen once. About this clone itself: Its specificity is not known.

The sequence derives from an adult in good health. The source material was peripheral blood, sampled on day 0 of AZD1222 vaccination.

In DNA form, the CDR3 reads TGCAGTGCTAGTCTTCGGCAGGGGGTCCCCGGGGAGCTGTTTTTT. It encodes CSASLRQGVPGELFF. The rearrangement joins TRBV20-1 to TRBJ2-2; 7 bases are shared with TRBD1. V shed 3 bases and J 6 bases; nucleotides not matched to a gene: 10. Germline CDR1 is DFQATT and CDR2 is SNEGSKA (reference sequence). CDR3 size: 15 residues.